A selection of T cell receptor beta chains follows, all from one sample in a study of T cell responses to AZD1222 COVID-19 vaccine. Here immunoSEQ multiplex PCR was the method, and the copy in TCRdb shows in-frame clones only, minus some. Of tens of thousands of clones detected, roughly four fifths appear once; the ten largest clones hold under 7%. Material: peripheral blood, obtained on day 0 of AZD1222 vaccination. The receptors were gathered from an adult in good health. Both conserved end residues are part of each CDR3. D genes are given only for firm matches. Clone size is not always given. Where it is, it says once, few, many or a class for expanded clones.

V gene	clone size	D gene	J gene	CDR3 DNA	CDR3 protein
TRBV30	once	TRBD2	TRBJ2-3	TGTGCCGCTACTAGCGGAACGCTCACAGATACGCAGTATTTT	CAATSGTLTDTQYF
TRBV28	NA	NA	TRBJ2-5	TGTGCCAGCAGTTTTTCAAGGGAGACCCAGTACTTC	CASSFSRETQYF
TRBV19	NA	NA	TRBJ1-3	TGTGCCAGTAGTCCCGGCGGCGCAGCTGGAAACACCATATATTTT	CASSPGGAAGNTIYF
TRBV4-3	NA	TRBD1	TRBJ2-3	TGCGCCAGCAGCCAAGATAACCAGGGGGCCTCAGATACGCAGTATTTT	CASSQDNQGASDTQYF
TRBV9	once	NA	TRBJ1-2	TGTGCCAGCAGCGTAGGGCTCGACAGCTATGGCTACACCTTC	CASSVGLDSYGYTF
TRBV5-1	NA	TRBD1	TRBJ2-7	TGCGCCAGCAGCTTGGCCGGGACAGCCTACGAGCAGTACTTC	CASSLAGTAYEQYF
TRBV3-1/TRBV3-2	NA	NA	TRBJ2-1	TGTGCCAGCAGCCAAGAAAGATTGTCAGGGTACTCCTACAATGAGCAGTTCTTC	CASSQERLSGYSYNEQFF
TRBV2	few	NA	TRBJ1-5	TGTGCCAGCAGTGAAGGGGGGTTGGAGCCCCAGCATTTT	CASSEGGLEPQHF
TRBV5-1	NA	TRBD1	TRBJ1-1	TGCGCCAGCAGCCCGGACAGGGGGTCCGTCAACACTGAAGCTTTCTTT	CASSPDRGSVNTEAFF
TRBV30	once	NA	TRBJ2-2	TGTGCCTGGAGTGTGGCCAGGGCCGACACCGGGGAGCTGTTTTTT	CAWSVARADTGELFF
TRBV5-1	NA	NA	TRBJ1-6	TGCGCCAGCAGCTTGGCGGCAGGGGAAAATTCACCCCTCCACTTT	CASSLAAGENSPLHF
TRBV14	NA	NA	TRBJ1-3	TGTGCCAGCAGCCAAGACCCCCCCCACATATCCGGAAACACCATATATTTT	CASSQDPPHISGNTIYF
TRBV6-5	NA	TRBD2	TRBJ2-1	TGTGCCAGCAGTTTACTAGCGGGGGGGCACAATGAGCAGTTCTTC	CASSLLAGGHNEQFF
TRBV6-1	NA	NA	TRBJ1-5	TGTGCCAGCAGTGAATTGAGTAGCAATCAGCCCCAGCATTTT	CASSELSSNQPQHF
TRBV3-1/TRBV3-2	NA	NA	TRBJ2-7	TGTGCCAGCAGCCAAGATAGCCGGGGGTGGCCTTCCTACGAGCAGTACTTC	CASSQDSRGWPSYEQYF
TRBV18	NA	TRBD1	TRBJ1-3	TGTGCCAGCTCACGAGGACAGGGCTCCTCTGGAAACACCATATATTTT	CASSRGQGSSGNTIYF
TRBV4-2	once	TRBD1	TRBJ1-1	TGTGCCAGCAGCCAAGAGGGGGCGACAGGGGGACCGAACACTGAAGCTTTCTTT	CASSQEGATGGPNTEAFF
TRBV9	NA	TRBD1	TRBJ1-2	TGTGCCAGCAGCGTAGGCGGGACAGGGGCGTTTGGCTACACCTTC	CASSVGGTGAFGYTF
TRBV19	NA	NA	TRBJ1-3	TGTGCCAGTAACATAGGTGGAAACACCATATATTTT	CASNIGGNTIYF
TRBV19	NA	NA	TRBJ2-2	TGTGCCAGTAGTATGGGTCATGGAAGCGGGGAGCTGTTTTTT	CASSMGHGSGELFF
TRBV6-5	NA	NA	TRBJ1-1	TGTGCCAGCAGTTACACGGGGTCGAACACTGAAGCTTTCTTT	CASSYTGSNTEAFF
TRBV2	NA	NA	TRBJ1-1	TGTGCCAGCAGTGACCGTACAGGGTCAATCAGTGAAGCTTTCTTT	CASSDRTGSISEAFF
TRBV5-5	once	TRBD2	TRBJ2-6	TGTGCCGCCCAACCGGGGGGGCGGACTGTAGCTGGGGCCAACGTCCTGACTTTC	CAAQPGGRTVAGANVLTF
TRBV11-2	NA	NA	TRBJ2-3	TGTGCCTCGCGGAGGGGCGGAACTAGCACAGATACGCAGTATTTT	CASRRGGTSTDTQYF
TRBV19	NA	NA	TRBJ2-2	TGTGCCAGTAGTTTAACTAGTTCCGGGGAGCTGTTTTTT	CASSLTSSGELFF
TRBV28	NA	NA	TRBJ2-5	TGTGCCAGCAGTTTATTTGGCAGGGCCCAAGAGACCCAGTACTTC	CASSLFGRAQETQYF
TRBV6-6	NA	NA	TRBJ1-4	TGTGCCAGCAGCCCTAGTGGAGAATATGAAAAACTGTTTTTT	CASSPSGEYEKLFF
TRBV19	NA	NA	TRBJ1-2	TGTGCCAGTAGTGCCGGAGGGTGGGGTGGCTACACCTTC	CASSAGGWGGYTF
TRBV30	few	TRBD1	TRBJ1-6	TGTGCCTGGATCACCGGGACAGGGGGCGCCTATAATTCACCCCTCCACTTT	CAWITGTGGAYNSPLHF
TRBV10-1	NA	TRBD1	TRBJ1-2	TGCGCCAGACGACAGGGGCCTGGCTACACCTTC	CARRQGPGYTF
TRBV7-2	NA	TRBD1	TRBJ2-3	TGTGCCAGCAGCAGACAGGGCCCAGGCACAGATACGCAGTATTTT	CASSRQGPGTDTQYF
TRBV4-2	once	TRBD1	TRBJ1-1	TGTGCCAGCAGCCAAGAGGGGACAGGTTCTGAAGCTTTCTTT	CASSQEGTGSEAFF
TRBV4-3	few	TRBD2	TRBJ2-2	TGCGCCAGCAGCCAAGATTCTAGCGGGGGGTTTTGGGAGCTGTTTTTT	CASSQDSSGGFWELFF
TRBV6-2/TRBV6-3	NA	NA	TRBJ1-1	TGTGCCAGCAGTTTCACAGAGAACACTGAAGCTTTCTTT	CASSFTENTEAFF
TRBV1	NA	NA	TRBJ1-1	TGCACCAGCAGCCATTTCACACTTCACACTGAAGCTTTCTTT	CTSSHFTLHTEAFF
TRBV28	NA	TRBD2	TRBJ2-1	TGTGCCAGCAGTTTATGGGCTAGCGGGGGGGCTGATAATGAGCAGTTCTTC	CASSLWASGGADNEQFF
TRBV5-8	NA	NA	TRBJ1-2	TGTGCCAGCAGCTCTTTAACGGGGGGCTACACCTTC	CASSSLTGGYTF
TRBV10-3	NA	TRBD1	TRBJ1-6	TGTGCCATCAGAGAAGGGACAGGGGGTGGTTCACCCCTCCACTTT	CAIREGTGGGSPLHF
TRBV5-1	NA	NA	TRBJ2-3	TGCGCCAGCAGCTTCGAGGGCTGGTCCGATACGCAGTATTTT	CASSFEGWSDTQYF
TRBV15	NA	NA	TRBJ1-3	TGTGCCACCAGCAGAGATCGTAGGGGCTTTGGAAACACCATATATTTT	CATSRDRRGFGNTIYF
TRBV11-3	NA	NA	TRBJ2-5	TGTGCCAGCAGCTTAGACGGGTACCAAGAGACCCAGTACTTC	CASSLDGYQETQYF
TRBV28	NA	TRBD2	TRBJ2-1	TGTGCCAGCAGTTTTTCCGGGACTATGCACAATGAGCAGTTCTTC	CASSFSGTMHNEQFF